This T cell receptor beta chain was sequenced for a study of blood T cells in healthy people across ages. Notes on the study in general: The authors considered diversity estimates from one million T cells to be underestimates.

It was with a sample-barcoded 5' primer and a J-beta primer mix that a second PCR of about 6 to 12 cycles was run. No fewer than 3 million CDR3-containing paired-end reads came from each sample. MiXCR, applied by TCRdb to the 5' RACE reads, yields one record per CDR3 protein. The sample gives hundreds of thousands of distinct CDR3 sequences, 53% of which show up once; approximately 40% is in the top ten. On this clonotype: Its antigen remains unidentified.

Trimming shortened V by 4 bases and J by 14 bases, and 20 bases separated the two germline ends. CDR1 and CDR2 (germline): SGHRS, YFSETQ. The CDR3 sequence is 13 residues long. This clonotype originated in a man at least 80 years old in good health. The sample comprised blood. The chain uses TRBV5-1 and TRBJ2-3; no clear D gene. CDR3 nucleotides: TGCGCCAGCAGCGCCCCCCCGAACAGATACGCGTATTTT. Protein: CASSAPPNRYAYF.